This TCR beta chain was obtained from a study of blood T cell repertoires in COVID-19 (dated by TCRdb to between 2020 and 2021). About the study as a whole: Samples covering the acute and convalescent phases of COVID-19 were provided by collaborators in the United States, Italy and Spain. The material from the prospective study consisted of cDNA or gDNA derived from T cells, B-cell-depleted T cells, or PBMCs. Deeply sampled blood TCRbeta repertoires from subjects exposed to, actively infected with, or recovered from COVID-19 were included in the dataset. The repertoires were made available in a free public database intended to serve as a resource for research on the immune response to SARS-CoV-2. Samples came from the ongoing ImmuneRACE study (first 160 participants) plus 1,254 subjects from 6 global collaborators. The sample metadata nearly always contained a de-identified subject ID, COVID-19 status, age in years and sex. Where HLA class I and class II types were available, the types were taken from metadata supplied by the sample provider, not from assay-based typing.

TCRbeta CDR3 regions were amplified from genomic DNA using the immunoSEQ Assay, a bias-controlled multiplex PCR. Per the original workflow: Within the assay, amplification of reference gene primers was used to estimate how many nucleated cells each sample contained. To quantify the absolute abundance of each unique TCRbeta CDR3 rearrangement, sequence reads were collapsed and filtered. For each sample, productive Simpson clonality was calculated as the square root of Simpson's diversity index across productive rearrangements. The table was pulled from immuneACCESS by TCRdb, which kept in-frame rearrangements only. Such tables lose some clones; where checked, under half of the loss comes from unresolved V genes, and the rest has no known cause. The V and J calls and the clone size are those of that table, but D and trimming were determined from the DNA. Present in this sample are fewer than 450,000 clones, over 75% of which were seen just once. The ten largest clonotypes hold roughly 2% of the sample.

Paper-wide results and their limitations: The amount of clinical and demographic metadata varied by source and participant and was provided uncurated.

This clone occurred a few times. Its antigen is not yet known. Within one base of it there is no much larger clone, and no base qualities were kept. CDR1 and CDR2, looked up from the germline V gene (reference sequence), are LGHDT and YNNKEL. The CDR3 has 14 amino acids, counting the end cysteine and phenylalanine. CDR3 DNA only is kept here, 42 bases in frame from base 1. The V and J ends are trimmed by 0 bases and 7 bases, leaving 12 bases between them. In the prospective study, participants were roughly 18 to 100 years old, resided in 24 geographic areas of the United States, and were enrolled through a virtual design. In the prospective study, participants were assigned to cohorts based on the clinical history participants reported in a screening survey and a study questionnaire. In the prospective study, mobile phlebotomists collected whole blood, serum and a nasopharyngeal or oropharyngeal swab from each participant. Over a 2-month period, participants in the prospective study had the option of providing additional blood draws and questionnaires. Prospective study blood samples were shipped either frozen or at room temperature before DNA extraction.

This chain joins TRBV3-1 (or the pseudogene TRBV3-2) to TRBJ2-5; a weak D assignment points to TRBD2 (6 bases agree). The source material was PBMCs or T cells enriched from blood (not recorded which). This sequence originates from a woman aged 40 to 50 with acute COVID-19. CDR3 protein: CASSQDGTRATQYF. The nucleotide sequence reads as follows: TGTGCCAGCAGCCAAGACGGGACTCGGGCGACCCAGTACTTC.